The sequence of this T cell receptor beta chain was determined in a study of radiation and T cells in renal cell carcinoma. Repertoires were generated with immunoSEQ multiplex PCR, while TCRdb's copy carries only in-frame clones and drops some. This table has 100,000 to 150,000 clones, roughly 80% appearing once. This CDR3 comprises 14 residues. Germline-derived CDR1 and CDR2 are SGHTA and FQGNSA. Trimming cost V 2 bases and J 3 bases, with 11 bases left between them. To note about this clone: Its specificity is not known.

The time point: baseline pretreatment blood. The treatment: 15 Gy SBRT to primary tumor, nephrectomy 4 weeks later. Radiation-treated patients gave blood at baseline, week 2 and week 4. This renal cell carcinoma was of the clear cell type. Findings of the study overall: Without pretreatment biopsies, baseline tumor clonotype presence was undetermined. In blood, top tumor clones expanded by 2 weeks, shrinking by 4.

This TCR came from a woman in her fifties or sixties with renal cell carcinoma. This chain connects TRBV7-2 to TRBJ2-7; no clear D gene. Sequences were derived from blood, sampled from a patient whose treatment included radiotherapy and nephrectomy. The CDR3 coding sequence is TGTGCCAGCAGCTTAAACAAGGGTAGCTACGAGCAGTACTTC. Translating gives CASSLNKGSYEQYF.